This T cell receptor beta chain derives from a study of OX40 agonist ivuxolimab in advanced cancers. General study results and limits: CD4+ and CD8+ blood T cells expanded clonally by week 6 at 0.1 to 3.0 mg/kg.

Sequencing was performed with immunoSEQ multiplex PCR; in TCRdb, only in-frame clones are kept and a portion is missing. The table lists 65,000 to 95,000 clones, roughly 88% of them singletons. A remark on this clone: Its target is not known. It may be a read error: a sequence one base away is much more abundant.

The CDR3 sequence is 13 residues long. The germline CDR1 and CDR2 sequences are SGHKS and YYEKEE (reference sequence). V lost 2 bases, J lost 0 bases, and 5 bases lay in between. The rearrangement uses TRBV5-5 and TRBJ1-1, with unresolved D. This sequence originates from an adult with an advanced solid tumor such as melanoma, head and neck, liver or kidney cancer. Sample: CD4+ or CD8+ T cells sorted from blood, taken in a trial of the OX40 agonist ivuxolimab. CDR3 bases: TGTGCCAGCAGCTTAGAGCTGAACACTGAAGCTTTCTTT. It is translated as CASSLELNTEAFF.